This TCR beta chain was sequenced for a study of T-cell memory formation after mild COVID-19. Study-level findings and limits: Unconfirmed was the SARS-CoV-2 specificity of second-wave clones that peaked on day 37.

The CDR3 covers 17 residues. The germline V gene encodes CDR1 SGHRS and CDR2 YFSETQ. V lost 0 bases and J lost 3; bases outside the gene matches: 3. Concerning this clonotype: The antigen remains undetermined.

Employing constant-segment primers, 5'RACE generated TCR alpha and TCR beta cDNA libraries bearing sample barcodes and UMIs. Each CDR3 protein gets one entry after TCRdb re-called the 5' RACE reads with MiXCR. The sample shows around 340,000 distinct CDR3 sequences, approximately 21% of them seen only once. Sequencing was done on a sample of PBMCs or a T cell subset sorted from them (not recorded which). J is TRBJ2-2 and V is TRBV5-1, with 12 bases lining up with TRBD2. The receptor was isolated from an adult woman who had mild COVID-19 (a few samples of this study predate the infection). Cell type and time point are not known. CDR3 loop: CASSLASGGADTGELFF. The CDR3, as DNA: TGCGCCAGCAGCTTGGCTAGCGGGGGGGCCGACACCGGGGAGCTGTTTTTT.